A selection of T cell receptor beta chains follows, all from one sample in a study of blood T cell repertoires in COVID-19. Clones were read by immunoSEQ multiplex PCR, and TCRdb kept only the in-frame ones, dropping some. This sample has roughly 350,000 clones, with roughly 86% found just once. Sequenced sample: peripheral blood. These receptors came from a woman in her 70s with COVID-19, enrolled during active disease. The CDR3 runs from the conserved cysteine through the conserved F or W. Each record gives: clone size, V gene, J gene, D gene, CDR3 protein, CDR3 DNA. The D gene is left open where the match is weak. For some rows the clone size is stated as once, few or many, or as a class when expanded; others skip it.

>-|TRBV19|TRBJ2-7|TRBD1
CASSMVGQGAYEQYF
TGTGCCAGTAGTATGGTCGGACAGGGGGCTTACGAGCAGTACTTC
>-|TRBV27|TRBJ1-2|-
CASSFGQGWNYGYTF
TGTGCCAGCAGTTTTGGGCAGGGGTGGAACTATGGCTACACCTTC
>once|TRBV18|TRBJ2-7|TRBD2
CASSPLAGGPSSYEQYF
TGTGCCAGCTCACCCTTAGCGGGGGGGCCTAGCTCCTACGAGCAGTACTTC
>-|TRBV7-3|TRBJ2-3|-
CASSALSADTQYF
TGTGCCAGCAGTGCCCTCTCGGCAGATACGCAGTATTTT
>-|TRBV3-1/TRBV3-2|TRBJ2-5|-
CASSLSGEETQYF
TGTGCCAGCAGTTTGTCGGGGGAAGAGACCCAGTACTTC
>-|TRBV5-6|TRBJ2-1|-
CASSRRWFNEQFF
TGTGCCAGCAGCAGGAGGTGGTTCAATGAGCAGTTCTTC
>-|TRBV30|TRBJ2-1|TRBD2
CAWSVEGAGGPYNEQFF
TGTGCCTGGAGTGTCGAAGGAGCGGGGGGGCCCTACAATGAGCAGTTCTTC
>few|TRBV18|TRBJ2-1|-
CASSPQEFGGAYNEQFF
TGTGCCAGCTCACCACAGGAATTTGGGGGCGCCTACAATGAGCAGTTCTTC
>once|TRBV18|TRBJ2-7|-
CASSPWGVGYEQYF
TGTGCCAGCTCACCTTGGGGGGTAGGCTACGAGCAGTACTTC
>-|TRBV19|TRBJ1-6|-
CASSPGGDSPLHF
TGTGCCAGTAGTCCTGGGGGGGATTCACCCCTCCACTTT
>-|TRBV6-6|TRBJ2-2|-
CASSPSFTANTGELFF
TGTGCCAGCAGTCCGTCTTTCACAGCGAACACCGGGGAGCTGTTTTTT
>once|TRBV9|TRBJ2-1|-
CASSVVSSREQFF
TGTGCCAGCAGCGTAGTGTCTAGTCGGGAGCAGTTCTTC
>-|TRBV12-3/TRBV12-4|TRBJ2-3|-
CASSLVGGNEYF
TGTGCCAGCAGTTTAGTTGGGGGGAACGAGTATTTT
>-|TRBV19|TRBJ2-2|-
CASSPQKNTGELFF
TGTGCCAGTAGTCCGCAGAAGAACACCGGGGAGCTGTTTTTT
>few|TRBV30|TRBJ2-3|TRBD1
CAWSPPWGTGTDTQYF
TGTGCCTGGAGTCCCCCCTGGGGGACAGGGACAGATACGCAGTATTTT
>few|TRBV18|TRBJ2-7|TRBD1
CASSPGTGSSYEQYF
TGTGCCAGCTCACCGGGGACAGGATCATCCTACGAGCAGTACTTC
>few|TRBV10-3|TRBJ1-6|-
CATGDSYNSPLHF
TGTGCCACAGGAGACAGCTATAATTCACCCCTCCACTTT
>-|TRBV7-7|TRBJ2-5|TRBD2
CASSPRLAPQETQYF
TGTGCCAGCAGCCCCAGACTAGCCCCACAAGAGACCCAGTACTTC
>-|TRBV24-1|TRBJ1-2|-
CATSDPDSNYGYTF
TGTGCCACCAGTGACCCGGACAGTAACTATGGCTACACCTTC
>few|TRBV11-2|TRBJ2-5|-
CASSPDRETQYF
TGTGCCAGCAGCCCGGACAGAGAGACCCAGTACTTC
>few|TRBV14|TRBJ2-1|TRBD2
CASSQDRGLAGRNEQFF
TGTGCCAGCAGCCAAGATCGGGGGCTAGCGGGCCGTAATGAGCAGTTCTTC
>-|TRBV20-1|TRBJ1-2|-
CSARGGVGYTF
TGCAGTGCTAGAGGAGGCGTTGGCTACACCTTC
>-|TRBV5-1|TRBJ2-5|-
CASSFVRQETQYF
TGCGCCAGCAGCTTCGTCAGGCAAGAGACCCAGTACTTC
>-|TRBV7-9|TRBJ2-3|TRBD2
CASSLGPGTSETTDTQYF
TGTGCCAGCAGCTTGGGTCCCGGGACTAGCGAGACCACAGATACGCAGTATTTT
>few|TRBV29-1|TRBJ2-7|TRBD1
CSVSGQGATYEQYF
TGCAGCGTTTCCGGACAGGGGGCAACCTACGAGCAGTACTTC
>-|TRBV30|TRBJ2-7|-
CAWDGGRTEQYF
TGTGCCTGGGACGGGGGACGCACCGAGCAGTACTTC
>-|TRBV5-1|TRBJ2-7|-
CASSLGLTGRSYEQYF
TGCGCCAGCAGCCTGGGGCTAACGGGGAGAAGCTACGAGCAGTACTTC
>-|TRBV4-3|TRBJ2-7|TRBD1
CASSQGGTGPYEQYF
TGCGCCAGCAGCCAAGGCGGGACAGGGCCCTACGAGCAGTACTTC
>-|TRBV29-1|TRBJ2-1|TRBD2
CSSRDSGGMYNEQFF
TGCAGCTCTCGGGATAGCGGGGGAATGTACAATGAGCAGTTCTTC
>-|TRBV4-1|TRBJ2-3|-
CASSQGPTGTDTQYF
TGCGCCAGCAGCCAAGGCCCGACAGGCACAGATACGCAGTATTTT
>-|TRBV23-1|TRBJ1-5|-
CASSHLEWGGNQPQHF
TGCGCCAGCAGTCACCTGGAATGGGGGGGCAATCAGCCCCAGCATTTT